These T cell receptor beta chains were read from a single sample in a study of T cells in Graves' hyperthyroidism and ophthalmopathy. MiXCR was run by TCRdb on the multiplex PCR reads, yielding one entry per CDR3 protein. This sample has 750,000 to 950,000 distinct CDR3 sequences, with about 38% found just once. Input material: blood. The receptor set was obtained from a young man with Graves' hyperthyroidism. CDR3s include the opening cysteine and the closing phenylalanine or tryptophan. Fields, in order: J gene, V gene, clone size, D gene, CDR3 DNA, CDR3 protein. D genes are given only for firm matches. Size is stated for part of the rows, as once, few or many counts, or as a class when the clone is expanded.

>TRBJ2-7|TRBV20-1|few|TRBD2
TGCAGTGCCCTCAAGACTAGCGGGAGTAGAAACGAGCAGTACTTC
CSALKTSGSRNEQYF
>TRBJ2-2|TRBV7-9|-|-
TGTGCCAGCAGCTTAGGGATCTGGACGCCGAACACCGGGGAGCTGTTTTTT
CASSLGIWTPNTGELFF
>TRBJ2-7|TRBV5-1|few|TRBD2
TGCGCCAGCAGTCTCCGCGCTAGCGGGGCCGAGCAGTACTTC
CASSLRASGAEQYF
>TRBJ1-1|TRBV12-3/TRBV12-4|once|-
TGTGCCAGCAGTTCCGTTACAGGGCTGAACACTGAAGCTTTCTTT
CASSSVTGLNTEAFF
>TRBJ1-1|TRBV20-1|-|-
TGCAGTGCTAATGGCCGGGGGATCACTGAAGCTTTCTTT
CSANGRGITEAFF
>TRBJ2-7|TRBV9|-|TRBD1
TGTGCCAGCAGTTTTCCCGGGACAGCCTACGGGCAGTACTTC
CASSFPGTAYGQYF
>TRBJ1-1|TRBV4-3|-|-
TGCGCCAGCAGCCAAGGACCAGGGGCTGAAGCTTTCTTT
CASSQGPGAEAFF
>TRBJ1-5|TRBV19|many|-
TGTGCCAGTAGTCGGGGGGATGGGAATCAGCCCCAGCATTTT
CASSRGDGNQPQHF
>TRBJ2-7|TRBV9|many|-
TGTGCCAGCAGCGTAGGGAACTGGAACGAGCAGTACTTC
CASSVGNWNEQYF
>TRBJ2-7|TRBV10-1|-|-
TGCGCCACCTTCGAGTCGGCAGGTACCTACGAGCAGTACTTC
CATFESAGTYEQYF
>TRBJ1-2|TRBV29-1|-|-
TGCAGCGGGCAGCCTAGGGGCTACACCTTC
CSGQPRGYTF
>TRBJ2-7|TRBV6-5|-|TRBD1
TGTGCCAGCAGTTACTCCGGGACAGGGTATGGGAACGAGCAGTACTTC
CASSYSGTGYGNEQYF
>TRBJ2-6|TRBV7-9|many|-
TGTGCCAGCAGCCTCGACCAGGGCTCTGGGGCCAACGTCCTGACTTTC
CASSLDQGSGANVLTF
>TRBJ2-2|TRBV19|many|-
TGTGCCAGTGGGGCCACGAACACCGGGGAGCTGTTTTTT
CASGATNTGELFF
>TRBJ1-5|TRBV6-1|-|-
TGTGCCAGCAACGAGGAGGGGGGGGAACAGCCCCAGCATTTT
CASNEEGGEQPQHF
>TRBJ1-1|TRBV13|-|-
TGTGCCAGCAGCTTTCAGGACAGTGAAGCTTTCTTT
CASSFQDSEAFF